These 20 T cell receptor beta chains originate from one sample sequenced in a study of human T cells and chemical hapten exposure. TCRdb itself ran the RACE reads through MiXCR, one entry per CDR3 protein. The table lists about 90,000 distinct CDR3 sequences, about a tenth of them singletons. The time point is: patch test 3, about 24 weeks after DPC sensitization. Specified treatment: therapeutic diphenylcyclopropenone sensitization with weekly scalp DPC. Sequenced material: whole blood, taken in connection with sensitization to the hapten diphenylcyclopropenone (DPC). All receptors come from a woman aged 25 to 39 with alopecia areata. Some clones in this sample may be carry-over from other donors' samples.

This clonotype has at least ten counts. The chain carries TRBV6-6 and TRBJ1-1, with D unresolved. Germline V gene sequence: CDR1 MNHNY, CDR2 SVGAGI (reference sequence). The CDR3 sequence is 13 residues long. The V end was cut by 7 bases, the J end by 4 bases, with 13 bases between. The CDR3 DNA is TGTGCCAGCATGGCCATTTTGGCCACTGAAGCTTTCTTT. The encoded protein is CASMAILATEAFF.

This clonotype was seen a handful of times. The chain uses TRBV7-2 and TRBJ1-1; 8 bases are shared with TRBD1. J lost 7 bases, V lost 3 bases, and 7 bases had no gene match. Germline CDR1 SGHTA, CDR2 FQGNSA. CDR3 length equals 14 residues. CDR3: CASSLWWGQDEAFF. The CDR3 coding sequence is TGTGCCAGCAGCTTGTGGTGGGGACAGGATGAAGCTTTCTTT.

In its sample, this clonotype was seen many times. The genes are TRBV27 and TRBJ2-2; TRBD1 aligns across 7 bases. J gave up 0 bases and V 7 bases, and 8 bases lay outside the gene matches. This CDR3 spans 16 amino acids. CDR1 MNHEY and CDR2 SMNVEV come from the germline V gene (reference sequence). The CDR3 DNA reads TGTGCCAGCATAGAATTGGGACAGTCGAACACCGGGGAGCTGTTTTTT. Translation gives CASIELGQSNTGELFF.

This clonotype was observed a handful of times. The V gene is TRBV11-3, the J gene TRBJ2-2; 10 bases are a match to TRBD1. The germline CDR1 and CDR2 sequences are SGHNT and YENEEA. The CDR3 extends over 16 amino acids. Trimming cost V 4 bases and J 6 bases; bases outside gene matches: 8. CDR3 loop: CASSSPGQGKPGELFF. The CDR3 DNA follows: TGTGCCAGCAGCTCTCCGGGACAGGGGAAGCCCGGGGAGCTGTTTTTT.

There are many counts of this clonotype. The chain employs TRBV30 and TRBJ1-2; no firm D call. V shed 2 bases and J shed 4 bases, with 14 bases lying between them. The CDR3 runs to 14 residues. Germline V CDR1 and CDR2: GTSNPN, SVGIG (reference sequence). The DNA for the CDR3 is TGTGCCTGGAGTATGAGCCTCCCGGCCTATGGCTACACCTTC. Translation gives CAWSMSLPAYGYTF.

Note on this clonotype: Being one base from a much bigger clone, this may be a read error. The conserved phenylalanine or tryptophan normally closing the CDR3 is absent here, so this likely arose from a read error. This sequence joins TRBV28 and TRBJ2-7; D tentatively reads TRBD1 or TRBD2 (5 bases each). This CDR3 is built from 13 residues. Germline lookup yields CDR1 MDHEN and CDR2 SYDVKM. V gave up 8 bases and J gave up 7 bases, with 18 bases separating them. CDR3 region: CASRQLGEREQYL. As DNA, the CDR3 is TGTGCCAGCCGACAGTTAGGGGAGCGGGAGCAGTACCTC.

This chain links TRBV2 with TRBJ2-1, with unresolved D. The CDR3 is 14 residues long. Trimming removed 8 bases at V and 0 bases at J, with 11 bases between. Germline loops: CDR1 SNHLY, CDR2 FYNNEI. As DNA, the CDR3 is TGTGCCAGCCGTCGAGTCAGCTCCTACAATGAGCAGTTCTTC. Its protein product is CASRRVSSYNEQFF.

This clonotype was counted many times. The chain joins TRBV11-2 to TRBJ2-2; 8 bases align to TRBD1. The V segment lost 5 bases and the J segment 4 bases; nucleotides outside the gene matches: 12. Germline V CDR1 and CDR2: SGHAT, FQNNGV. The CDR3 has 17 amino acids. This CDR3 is CASSPLLGDRRTGELFF. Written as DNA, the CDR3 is TGTGCCAGCAGCCCTCTCCTCGGGGACAGGCGCACCGGGGAGCTGTTTTTT.

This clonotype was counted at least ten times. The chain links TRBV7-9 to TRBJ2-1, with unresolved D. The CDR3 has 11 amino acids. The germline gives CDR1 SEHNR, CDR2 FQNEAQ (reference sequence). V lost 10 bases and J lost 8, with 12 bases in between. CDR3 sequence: CATELVDEQFF. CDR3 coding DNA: TGTGCCACCGAACTTGTGGATGAGCAGTTCTTC.

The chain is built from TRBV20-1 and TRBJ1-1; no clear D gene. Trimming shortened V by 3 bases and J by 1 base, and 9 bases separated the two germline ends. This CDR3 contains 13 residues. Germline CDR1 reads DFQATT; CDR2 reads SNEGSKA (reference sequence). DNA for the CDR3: TGCAGTGCTAGCAAACAGCAGAACACTGAAGCTTTCTTT. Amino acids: CSASKQQNTEAFF.

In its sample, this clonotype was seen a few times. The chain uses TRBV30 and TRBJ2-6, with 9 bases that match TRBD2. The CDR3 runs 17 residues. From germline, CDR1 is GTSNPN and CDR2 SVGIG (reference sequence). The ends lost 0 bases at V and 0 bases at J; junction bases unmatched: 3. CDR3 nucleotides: TGTGCCTGGAGTGTTAGCGGGAGTAGCTCTGGGGCCAACGTCCTGACTTTC. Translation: CAWSVSGSSSGANVLTF.

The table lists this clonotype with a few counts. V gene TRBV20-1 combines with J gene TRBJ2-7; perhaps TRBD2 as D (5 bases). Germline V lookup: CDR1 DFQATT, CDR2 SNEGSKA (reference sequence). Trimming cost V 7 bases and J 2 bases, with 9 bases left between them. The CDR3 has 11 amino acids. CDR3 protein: CSVGRTYEQYF. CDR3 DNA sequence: TGCAGTGTAGGGAGAACCTACGAGCAGTACTTC.

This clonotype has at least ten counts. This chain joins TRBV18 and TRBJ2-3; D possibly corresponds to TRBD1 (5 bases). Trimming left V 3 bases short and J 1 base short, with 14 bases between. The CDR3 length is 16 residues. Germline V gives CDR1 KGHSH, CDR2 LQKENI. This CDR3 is CASSPSRGGGTDTQYF. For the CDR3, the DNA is TGTGCCAGCTCACCGAGTAGGGGCGGAGGCACAGATACGCAGTATTTT.

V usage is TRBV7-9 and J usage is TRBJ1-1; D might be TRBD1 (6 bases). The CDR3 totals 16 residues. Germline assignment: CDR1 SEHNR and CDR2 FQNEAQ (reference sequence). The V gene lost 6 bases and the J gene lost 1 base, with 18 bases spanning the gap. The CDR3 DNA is TGTGCCAGCAGTAAGAGGGGGGAACCCCGGAACACTGAAGCTTTCTTT. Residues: CASSKRGEPRNTEAFF.

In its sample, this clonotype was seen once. CDR3 region: CAWRGRSTDTQYF. DNA for the CDR3: TGTGCCTGGAGGGGGCGGAGCACAGATACGCAGTATTTT. The chain employs TRBV30 and TRBJ2-3, with D perhaps TRBD1 (5 bases). Trimming left V 3 bases short and J 0 bases short, with 7 bases between. In germline, CDR1 is GTSNPN, CDR2 SVGIG (reference sequence). The CDR3 sequence is 13 residues long. The complete variable domain, with remaining parts taken from reference TRBV30 and TRBJ2-3, reads SQTIHQWPATLVQPVGSPLSLECTVEGTSNPNLYWYRQAAGRGLQLLFYSVGIGQISSEVPQNLSASRPQDRQFILSSKKLLLSDSGFYLCAWRGRSTDTQYFGPGTRLTVL.

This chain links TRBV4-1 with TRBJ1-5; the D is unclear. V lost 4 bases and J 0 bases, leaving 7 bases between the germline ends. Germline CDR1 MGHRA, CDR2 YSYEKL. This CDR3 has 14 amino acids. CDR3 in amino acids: CASSRDISNQPQHF. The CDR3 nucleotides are TGCGCCAGCAGCCGCGATATTAGCAATCAGCCCCAGCATTTT.

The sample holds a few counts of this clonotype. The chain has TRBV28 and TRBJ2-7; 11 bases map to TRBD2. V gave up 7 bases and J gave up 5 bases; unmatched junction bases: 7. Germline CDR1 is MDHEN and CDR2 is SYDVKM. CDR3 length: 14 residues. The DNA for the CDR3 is TGTGCCAGCACCCTAGCGGGAGGCCCCAACGAGCAGTACTTC. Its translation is CASTLAGGPNEQYF.

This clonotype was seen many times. The CDR3, as DNA: TGTGCCAGCAGCTCTTCGGGGGTGAAGAAGGGGACCCAGTACTTC. This codes for CASSSSGVKKGTQYF. The chain joins TRBV7-7 to TRBJ2-5, with D maybe TRBD2 (6 bases). The CDR3 contains 15 residues. Germline V gene lookup returns CDR1 SSHAT and CDR2 FNYEAQ (reference sequence). V shed 4 bases and J shed 7 bases, with 19 bases lying between them.

The CDR3 DNA reads TGTGCCAGCAGCCAAGAACGGCGAAGATACTTC. Its translation: CASSQERRRYF. V is TRBV3-1 and J is TRBJ2-7; D gene ambiguous. The CDR3 extends over 11 amino acids. The V gene lost 0 bases and the J gene lost 13 bases, with 10 bases spanning the gap. Germline V CDR1 and CDR2: LGHDT, YNNKEL (reference sequence).

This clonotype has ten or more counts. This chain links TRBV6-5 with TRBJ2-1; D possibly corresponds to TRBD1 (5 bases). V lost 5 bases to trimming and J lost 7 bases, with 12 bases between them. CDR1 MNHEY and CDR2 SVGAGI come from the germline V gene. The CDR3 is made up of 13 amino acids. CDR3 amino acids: CASSIGARNEQFF. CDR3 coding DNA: TGTGCCAGCAGTATAGGGGCGCGGAATGAGCAGTTCTTC.